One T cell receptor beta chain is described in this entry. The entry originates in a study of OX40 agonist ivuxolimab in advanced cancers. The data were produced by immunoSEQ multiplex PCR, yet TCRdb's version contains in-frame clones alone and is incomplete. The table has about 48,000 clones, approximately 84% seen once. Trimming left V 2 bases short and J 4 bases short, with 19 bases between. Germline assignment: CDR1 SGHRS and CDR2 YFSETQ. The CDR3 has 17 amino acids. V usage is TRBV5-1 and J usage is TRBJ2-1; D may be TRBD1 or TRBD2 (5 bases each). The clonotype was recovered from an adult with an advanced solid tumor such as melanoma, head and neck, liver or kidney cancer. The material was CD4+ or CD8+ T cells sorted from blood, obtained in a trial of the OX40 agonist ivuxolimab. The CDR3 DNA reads TGCGCCAGCAGCTTTATAGGCCAAAGAGGGGTTTACAATGAGCAGTTCTTC. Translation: CASSFIGQRGVYNEQFF. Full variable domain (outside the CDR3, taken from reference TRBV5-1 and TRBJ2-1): KAGVTQTPRYLIKTRGQQVTLSCSPISGHRSVSWYQQTPGQGLQFLFEYFSETQRNKGNFPGRFSGRQFSNSRSEMNVSTLELGDSALYLCASSFIGQRGVYNEQFFGPGTRLTVL.